Below are 5 T cell receptor beta chains sequenced from a single sample in a study of T cells after yellow fever vaccination. TCRdb independently ran MiXCR on the 5' RACE reads; one entry per CDR3 protein. The table has hundreds of thousands of distinct CDR3 sequences, roughly 13% seen once. The sequenced sample was PBMCs, obtained on the day of the yellow fever booster vaccination. The receptor source for this set is a man between 25 and 39 years old who received the YFV17D yellow fever vaccine.

The chain couples TRBV6-5 to TRBJ2-7; tentatively, D is TRBD1 (6 bases). The V and J ends lost 1 base and 0 bases respectively, with 16 bases between them. Germline-derived CDR1 and CDR2 are MNHEY and SVGAGI. The CDR3 covers 17 residues. The CDR3: CASSYFTTGTTSYEQYF. The CDR3 coding sequence is TGTGCCAGCAGTTACTTTACTACAGGGACAACCTCCTACGAGCAGTACTTC.

This clonotype occurred a few times. The gene calls are TRBV18 and TRBJ2-1, with D perhaps TRBD2 (6 bases). Deletions cut 4 bases from V and 8 bases from J, with 15 bases between. This CDR3 comprises 14 residues. Germline V lookup: CDR1 KGHSH, CDR2 LQKENI. The CDR3 DNA reads TGTGCCAGCTCACGGCCGACTAGTGAGGATGAGCAGTTCTTC. Translating it yields CASSRPTSEDEQFF.

The rearrangement uses TRBV12-3 or TRBV12-4 and TRBJ2-1; D is ambiguous. The CDR3 loop spans 16 amino acids. The V and J ends lost 6 bases and 7 bases respectively, with 22 bases between them. CDR3 in amino acids: CASRTLSWIGANEQFF. As DNA, the CDR3 is TGTGCCAGCAGAACCTTGAGTTGGATTGGAGCGAATGAGCAGTTCTTC.

In its sample, this clonotype was seen a few times. The J gene is TRBJ2-3, the V gene TRBV20-1; D remains unclear. V lost 3 bases, J lost 4 bases, and 8 bases lay in between. The germline V gene encodes CDR1 DFQATT and CDR2 SNEGSKA (reference sequence). The CDR3 runs 12 residues. This chain's CDR3 is CSARARPDTQYF. CDR3 bases: TGCAGTGCTAGGGCCCGACCAGATACGCAGTATTTT.

The J gene is TRBJ1-2, the V gene TRBV28, with D possibly being TRBD1 (6 bases). V was shortened by 6 bases and J by 0 bases, with 20 bases between the two germline ends. The CDR3 runs 17 residues. CDR1 and CDR2 (germline): MDHEN, SYDVKM. The CDR3 here is CASRTAAGQGTNYGYTF. In nucleotides, the CDR3 is TGTGCCAGCAGAACTGCGGCCGGGCAGGGGACTAACTATGGCTACACCTTC.